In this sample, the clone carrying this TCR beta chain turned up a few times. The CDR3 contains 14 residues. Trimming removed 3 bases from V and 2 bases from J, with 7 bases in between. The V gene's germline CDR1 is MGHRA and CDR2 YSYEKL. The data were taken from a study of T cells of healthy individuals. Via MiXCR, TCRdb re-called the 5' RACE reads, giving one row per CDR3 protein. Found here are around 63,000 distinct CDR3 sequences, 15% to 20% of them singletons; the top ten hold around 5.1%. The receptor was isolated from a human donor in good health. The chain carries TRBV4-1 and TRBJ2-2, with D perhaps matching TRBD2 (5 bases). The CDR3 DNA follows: TGCGCCAGCAGCCAGCGGACTAACACCGGGGAGCTGTTTTTT. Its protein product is CASSQRTNTGELFF.